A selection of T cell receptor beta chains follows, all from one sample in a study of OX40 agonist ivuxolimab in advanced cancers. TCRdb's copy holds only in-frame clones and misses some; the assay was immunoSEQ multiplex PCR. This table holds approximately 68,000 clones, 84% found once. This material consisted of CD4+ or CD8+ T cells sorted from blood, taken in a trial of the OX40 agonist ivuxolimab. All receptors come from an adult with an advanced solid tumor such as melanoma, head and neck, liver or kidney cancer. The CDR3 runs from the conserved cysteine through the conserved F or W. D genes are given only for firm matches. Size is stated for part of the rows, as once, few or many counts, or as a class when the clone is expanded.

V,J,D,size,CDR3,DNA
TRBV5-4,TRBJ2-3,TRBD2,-,CASSLAGVAGVGDTQYF,TGTGCCAGCAGCTTGGCGGGGGTAGCGGGAGTTGGAGATACGCAGTATTTT
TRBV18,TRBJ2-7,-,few,CASSSERYEQYF,TGTGCCAGCTCATCGGAGCGGTACGAGCAGTACTTC
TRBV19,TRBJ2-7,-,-,CASRYRQDGAYEQYF,TGTGCCAGTAGATACCGTCAGGACGGAGCCTACGAGCAGTACTTC
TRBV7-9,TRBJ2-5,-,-,CASSLWREETQYF,TGTGCCAGCAGCTTGTGGAGGGAAGAGACCCAGTACTTC
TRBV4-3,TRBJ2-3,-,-,CASSQAGGGAVADTQYF,TGCGCCAGCAGCCAAGCCGGTGGCGGGGCAGTCGCAGATACGCAGTATTTT
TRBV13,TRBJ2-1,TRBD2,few,CASSGTSGRIGEQFF,TGTGCCAGCAGCGGGACTAGCGGGAGGATCGGTGAGCAGTTCTTC
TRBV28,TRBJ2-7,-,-,CASSETGREEQYF,TGTGCCAGCAGTGAGACAGGGAGGGAAGAGCAGTACTTC
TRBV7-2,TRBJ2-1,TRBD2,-,CASSLERGNEQFF,TGTGCCAGCAGCTTAGAGCGGGGAAATGAGCAGTTCTTC
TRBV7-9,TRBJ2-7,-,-,CASSPINYEQYF,TGTGCCAGCAGTCCGATCAACTACGAGCAGTACTTC
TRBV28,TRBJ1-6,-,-,CASSLVQGIRNSPLHF,TGTGCCAGCAGTTTAGTACAGGGCATCAGGAATTCACCCCTCCACTTT
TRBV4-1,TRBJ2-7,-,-,CASSQEGGYEQYF,TGCGCCAGCAGCCAAGAGGGTGGTTACGAGCAGTACTTC
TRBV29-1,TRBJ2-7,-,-,CSVETGVGYEQYF,TGCAGCGTTGAGACCGGGGTCGGTTACGAGCAGTACTTC
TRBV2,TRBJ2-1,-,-,CASSSRTTGSNEQFF,TGTGCCAGCAGTTCTAGAACTACAGGATCCAATGAGCAGTTCTTC
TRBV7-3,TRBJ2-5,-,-,CASSFGHQETQYF,TGTGCCAGCAGCTTTGGACACCAAGAGACCCAGTACTTC
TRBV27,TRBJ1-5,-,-,CASGPGRTNQPQHF,TGTGCCAGCGGCCCCGGCAGGACCAATCAGCCCCAGCATTTT
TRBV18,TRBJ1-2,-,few,CASSPAVGGARRF,TGTGCCAGCTCACCGGCGGTGGGGGGCGCGCGACGCTTC
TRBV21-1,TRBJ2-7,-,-,CASSKEREREYYEQYF,TGTGCCAGCAGCAAAGAAAGGGAGAGGGAATACTACGAGCAGTACTTC
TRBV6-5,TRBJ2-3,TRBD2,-,CASTRAGNTDTQYF,TGTGCCAGCACCCGAGCGGGGAACACAGATACGCAGTATTTT
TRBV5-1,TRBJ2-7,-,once,CASSLATPPWSYEQYF,TGCGCCAGCAGCTTGGCCACCCCTCCCTGGAGCTACGAGCAGTACTTC
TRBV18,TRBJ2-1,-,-,CASSPGDLFNEQFF,TGTGCCAGCTCACCTGGGGATCTGTTCAATGAGCAGTTCTTC
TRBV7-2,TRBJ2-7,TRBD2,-,CASSFLAGGPYLYEQYF,TGTGCCAGCAGCTTCCTAGCGGGGGGGCCTTATCTCTACGAGCAGTACTTC
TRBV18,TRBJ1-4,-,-,CASSPGRVEKLFF,TGTGCCAGCTCACCGGGCAGGGTAGAAAAACTGTTTTTT
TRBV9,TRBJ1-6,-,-,CASSHAGGSPLHF,TGTGCCAGCAGCCACGCCGGGGGTTCACCCCTCCACTTT
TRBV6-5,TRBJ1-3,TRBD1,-,CASSYSDRGAGNTIYF,TGTGCCAGCAGTTACTCCGACAGGGGGGCTGGAAACACCATATATTTT
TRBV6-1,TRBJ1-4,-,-,CASSEKGTRLNEKLLF,TGTGCCAGCAGTGAAAAAGGGACACGCTTAAATGAAAAACTGCTTTTT
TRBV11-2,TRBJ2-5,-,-,CASSRGTYQETQYF,TGTGCCAGCAGCCGTGGGACGTACCAAGAGACCCAGTACTTC
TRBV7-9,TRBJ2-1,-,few,CASSPQTNEQFF,TGTGCCAGCAGCCCACAGACTAATGAGCAGTTCTTC
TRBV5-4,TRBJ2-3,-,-,CASMEWLSTDAQYF,TGTGCCAGCATGGAGTGGTTAAGCACAGATGCGCAGTATTTT